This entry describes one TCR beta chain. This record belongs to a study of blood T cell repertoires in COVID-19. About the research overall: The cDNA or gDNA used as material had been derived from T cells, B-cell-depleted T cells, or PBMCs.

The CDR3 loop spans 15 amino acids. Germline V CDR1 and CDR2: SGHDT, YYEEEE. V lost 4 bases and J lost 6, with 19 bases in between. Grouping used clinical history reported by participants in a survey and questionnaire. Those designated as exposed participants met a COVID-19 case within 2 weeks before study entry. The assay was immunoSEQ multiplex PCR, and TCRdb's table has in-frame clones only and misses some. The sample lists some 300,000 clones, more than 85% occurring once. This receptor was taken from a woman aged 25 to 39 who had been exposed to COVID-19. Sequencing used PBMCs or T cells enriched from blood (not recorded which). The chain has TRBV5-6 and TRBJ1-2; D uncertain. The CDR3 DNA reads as TGTGCCAGCAGCGCCCGACCGGGTGGGTTGAATGGCTACACCTTC. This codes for CASSARPGGLNGYTF.